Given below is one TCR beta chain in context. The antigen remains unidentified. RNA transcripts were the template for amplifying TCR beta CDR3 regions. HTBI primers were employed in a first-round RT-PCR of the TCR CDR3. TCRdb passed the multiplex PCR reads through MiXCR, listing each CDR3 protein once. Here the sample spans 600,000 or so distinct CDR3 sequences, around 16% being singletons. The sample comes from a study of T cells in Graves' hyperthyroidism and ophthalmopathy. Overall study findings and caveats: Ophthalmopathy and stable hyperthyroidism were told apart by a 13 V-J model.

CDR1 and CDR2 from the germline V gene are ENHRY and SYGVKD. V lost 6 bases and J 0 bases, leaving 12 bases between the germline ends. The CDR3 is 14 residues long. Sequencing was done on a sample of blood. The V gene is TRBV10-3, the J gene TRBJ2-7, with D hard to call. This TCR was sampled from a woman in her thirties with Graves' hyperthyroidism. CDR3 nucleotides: TGTGCCATCAGCGAAGCCTGGACCTCCTACGAGCAGTACTTC. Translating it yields CAISEAWTSYEQYF.